A selection of T cell receptor beta chains follows, all from one sample in a study of T cell responses to AZD1222 COVID-19 vaccine. Sequencing was performed with immunoSEQ multiplex PCR; in TCRdb, only in-frame clones are kept and a portion is missing. Of about 150,000 clones in the sample, 90% to 95% were seen once. This sample comprised peripheral blood, obtained 28 days after the second AZD1222 dose. These receptors were taken from an adult who received the AZD1222 COVID-19 vaccine. Both conserved end residues are part of each CDR3. The D gene is left open where the match is weak. Not every row has a clone size; where given, it reads once, few, many or a size class.

V gene	clone size	D gene	J gene	CDR3 DNA	CDR3 protein
TRBV12-3/TRBV12-4	once	TRBD1	TRBJ1-5	TGTGCCAGCAGTTGGACAGGGAGTCAGCCCCAGCATTTT	CASSWTGSQPQHF
TRBV4-2	-	-	TRBJ2-1	TGTGCCAGCAGCCAAGAGGTAGCGCCCTCCTACAATGAGCAGTTCTTC	CASSQEVAPSYNEQFF
TRBV18	-	TRBD2	TRBJ2-3	TGTGCCAGCTCACCACCCAGAACCCTAGGGCGGGAGCACACAGATACGCAGTATTTT	CASSPPRTLGREHTDTQYF
TRBV2	-	-	TRBJ2-5	TGTGCCAGCAAAGAGGACTTAGAGACCCAGTACTTC	CASKEDLETQYF
TRBV9	-	TRBD1	TRBJ2-5	TGTGCCAGCAGCGCCGGGACAGGGCTTGTGGAGACCCAGTACTTC	CASSAGTGLVETQYF
TRBV6-5	-	-	TRBJ2-7	TGTGCCAGCAGCCGCGGACGGTTGAGCTCCTACGAGCAGTACTTC	CASSRGRLSSYEQYF
TRBV3-1/TRBV3-2	-	TRBD2	TRBJ2-3	TGTGCCAGCAGCCAAGAGTTAAGGGGACTATCGGGCACAGATACGCAGTATTTT	CASSQELRGLSGTDTQYF
TRBV4-3	-	TRBD1	TRBJ1-4	TGCGCCAGCAGCCAGAGGGACAGTACTAATGAAAAACTGTTTTTT	CASSQRDSTNEKLFF
TRBV7-9	-	-	TRBJ2-7	TGTGCCAGCAGCACGGCTTACGAGCAGTACTTC	CASSTAYEQYF
TRBV21-1	-	-	TRBJ1-1	TGTGCCAGCAGACCGGGGAACTTCATGAACACTGAAGCTTTCTTT	CASRPGNFMNTEAFF
TRBV29-1	-	-	TRBJ1-2	TGCAGCGTGACTCGGGGCCCAACCTATGGCTACACCTTC	CSVTRGPTYGYTF
TRBV5-1	-	-	TRBJ1-2	TGCGCCAGCAGCTTGGGGACAGCTAGCTATGGCTACACCTTC	CASSLGTASYGYTF
TRBV7-8	-	TRBD2	TRBJ2-4	TGTGCCAGCAGCAAGGGACTAGCGGTAGCCAAAAACATTCAGTACTTC	CASSKGLAVAKNIQYF
TRBV9	few	TRBD2	TRBJ2-7	TGTGCCAGCAGCGTAGGCCCTAGCGGGAACTACGAGCAGTACTTC	CASSVGPSGNYEQYF
TRBV19	-	TRBD1	TRBJ1-5	TGTGCCAGTAGGGACAGGGCTCAAGAGGCCCAGCATTTT	CASRDRAQEAQHF
TRBV12-5	-	TRBD2	TRBJ2-1	TGTGCTAGTGGTTCTGGCGGGGGGGCGGATCATAATGAGCAGTTCTTC	CASGSGGGADHNEQFF
TRBV5-1	-	-	TRBJ2-1	TGCGCCAGCAGCTTGGATTGGAGTAGTGTGGTCAATGAGCAGTTCTTC	CASSLDWSSVVNEQFF
TRBV6-4	-	TRBD2	TRBJ2-1	TGTGCCAGCAGTGGGTTAGCGGGAGGACGGGGTGAGCAGTTCTTC	CASSGLAGGRGEQFF
TRBV3-1/TRBV3-2	-	-	TRBJ2-3	TGTGCCAGCAGCCCTAGAGGTCCAGATACGCAGTATTTT	CASSPRGPDTQYF
TRBV11-2	-	-	TRBJ1-6	TGTGCCAGCAGCTTAGATCCTTCACCCCTCCACTTT	CASSLDPSPLHF
TRBV19	-	TRBD2	TRBJ2-3	TGTGCCAGTAGTACGCCGGGACTAGCGGGAGCAGATACGCAGTATTTT	CASSTPGLAGADTQYF